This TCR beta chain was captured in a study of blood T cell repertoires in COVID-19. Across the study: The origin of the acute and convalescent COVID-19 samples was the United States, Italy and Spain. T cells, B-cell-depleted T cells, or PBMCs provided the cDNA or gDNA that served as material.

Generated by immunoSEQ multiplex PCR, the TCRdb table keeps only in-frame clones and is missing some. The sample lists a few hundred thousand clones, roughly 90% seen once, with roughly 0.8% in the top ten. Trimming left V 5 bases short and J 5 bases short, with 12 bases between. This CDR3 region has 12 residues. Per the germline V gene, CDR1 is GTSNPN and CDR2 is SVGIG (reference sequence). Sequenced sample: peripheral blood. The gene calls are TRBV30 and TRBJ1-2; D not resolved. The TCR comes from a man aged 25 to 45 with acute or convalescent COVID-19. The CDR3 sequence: CAWSRMSYGYTF. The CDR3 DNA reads TGTGCCTGGTCTAGGATGAGTTATGGCTACACCTTC. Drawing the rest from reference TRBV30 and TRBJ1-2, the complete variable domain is SQTIHQWPATLVQPVGSPLSLECTVEGTSNPNLYWYRQAAGRGLQLLFYSVGIGQISSEVPQNLSASRPQDRQFILSSKKLLLSDSGFYLCAWSRMSYGYTFGSGTRLTVV.